The 27 T cell receptor beta chains below all came from one sample that was sequenced in a study of beta chain features in type 1 diabetes listed by TCRdb under 2018. Receptors were amplified or captured by the immunoSEQ multiplex PCR assay. The entire amount of isolated RNA was reverse transcribed using the High Capacity cDNA Reverse Transcription Kit, so the sequenced TCRB transcripts were expressed ones. TCRdb carries this immuneACCESS record with in-frame sequences only. Its versions omit some clonotypes, under half of them owing to an unresolved V gene in the studies checked, with the rest unexplained. The table for this sample lists about 900,000 clones; roughly 16% of them were counted only once. The ten largest clones represent 0.02% to 0.025% of the sample. Sequenced sample: naive CD4+ T cells from blood. The intended sense of this specimen's cell subset or site label: true naive CD4+ T cells. All receptors derive from a woman aged 18-29 years in good health.

CDR3 in DNA: TGCAGCGTCCAGAATCGAATACTTTCGAACACTGAAGCTTTCTTT. Translation gives CSVQNRILSNTEAFF. The chain recombines TRBV29-1 with TRBJ1-1; D unclear. Germline V lookup: CDR1 SQVTM, CDR2 ANQGSEA. Between the trimmed V and J ends, which lost 6 bases and 1 base, there was a span of 18 bases. CDR3 length equals 15 residues.

This clone was counted only a few times. V and J are TRBV6-1 and TRBJ1-4, with D tentatively TRBD1 (6 bases). Looked up from germline, CDR1 is MNHNS and CDR2 is SASEGT. The CDR3 has 14 residues. V was pared by 6 bases and J by 1 base, with 9 bases between. The chain's CDR3 is CASRTGRTNEKLFF. The DNA of the CDR3 is TGTGCCAGCAGAACAGGGAGAACTAATGAAAAACTGTTTTTT.

The genes are TRBV4-3 and TRBJ2-1; TRBD2 agrees at 10 bases. The CDR3 is 18 residues long. The J segment lost 2 bases and the V segment lost 0 bases, leaving 7 bases of the junction unmatched. From germline, CDR1 is LGHNA and CDR2 YSLEER. The CDR3 reads CASSQDGKLAGAYNEQFF. The DNA for the CDR3 is TGCGCCAGCAGCCAAGATGGGAAGCTAGCGGGAGCCTACAATGAGCAGTTCTTC.

This clone was detected only a few times. The chain joins TRBV10-3 to TRBJ2-1; D perhaps matches TRBD2 (6 bases). With 8 bases removed from V and 12 bases from J, the gap between germline ends came to 14 bases. Germline V gene sequence: CDR1 ENHRY, CDR2 SYGVKD. The CDR3 consists of 11 residues. The CDR3 DNA follows: TGTGCCATCGGGTCGACTAGTGGGCAGTTCTTC. It is translated as CAIGSTSGQFF.

This chain joins TRBV7-9 and TRBJ1-3; D is possibly TRBD1 (6 bases). This CDR3 is built from 14 residues. The germline CDR1 and CDR2 sequences are SEHNR and FQNEAQ (reference sequence). V was pared by 3 bases and J by 3 bases, with 9 bases between. The CDR3 loop reads CASSLTGRGNTIYF. The CDR3 nucleotides read TGTGCCAGCAGCTTGACAGGACGTGGAAACACCATATATTTT.

There are a few counts of this clone. The rearrangement links TRBV7-6 to TRBJ2-3; 8 bases are shared with TRBD1. Per germline, CDR1 SGHVS and CDR2 FNYEAQ. There are 16 residues in the CDR3. V dropped 5 bases and J dropped 1; count of bases not matched to a gene: 8. CDR3 amino acids: CASSGQGNKGTDTQYF. The CDR3 coding sequence is TGTGCCAGCAGCGGACAGGGAAACAAGGGCACAGATACGCAGTATTTT.

This clone has a handful of counts. The chain carries TRBV2 and TRBJ1-1, with D perhaps matching TRBD1 (5 bases). The CDR3 totals 14 residues. CDR1 and CDR2 from the germline V gene are SNHLY and FYNNEI. V shed 4 bases and J shed 1 base, with 10 bases lying between them. The CDR3 nucleotides read TGTGCCAGCAGTGTTAGGGGACGGAACACTGAAGCTTTCTTT. It specifies CASSVRGRNTEAFF.

The J gene is TRBJ2-1, the V gene TRBV4-3; no definite D call. CDR1 LGHNA and CDR2 YSLEER come from the germline V gene. V was clipped by 4 bases and J by 2 bases, with 6 bases between them. CDR3 size: 13 residues. CDR3 sequence: CASSRTTYNEQFF. DNA of the CDR3: TGCGCCAGCAGCCGAACAACCTACAATGAGCAGTTCTTC.

V and J are TRBV7-2 and TRBJ2-5, with TRBD2 matching over 8 bases. J lost 5 bases, V lost 5 bases, and 13 bases had no gene match. The germline gives CDR1 SGHTA, CDR2 FQGNSA. The CDR3 length is 16 residues. As DNA, the CDR3 is TGTGCCAGCAGCCCAAAAGCGGGAGAAGTGTGGGAGACCCAGTACTTC. Encoded protein: CASSPKAGEVWETQYF. The full variable domain, rest sourced from reference TRBV7-2 and TRBJ2-5, is GAGVSQSPSNKVTEKGKDVELRCDPISGHTALYWYRQSLGQGLEFLIYFQGNSAPDKSGLPSDRFSAERTGGSVSTLTIQRTQQEDSAVYLCASSPKAGEVWETQYFGPGTRLLVL.

This clone was counted a few times. The rearrangement joins TRBV27 to TRBJ1-1; D may be TRBD1 (6 bases). CDR3 size: 11 residues. Trimming removed 6 bases from V and 7 bases from J, with 9 bases in between. Germline V lookup: CDR1 MNHEY, CDR2 SMNVEV (reference sequence). The CDR3 DNA is TGTGCCAGCAGCGGGACATATGAAGCTTTCTTT. This codes for CASSGTYEAFF.

The chain has TRBV28 and TRBJ2-1, with D possibly being TRBD2 (6 bases). This CDR3 contains 13 residues. V was shortened by 10 bases and J by 5 bases, with 15 bases between the two germline ends. CDR1 and CDR2 (germline): MDHEN, SYDVKM. The CDR3: CATTRGGNNEQFF. CDR3 bases: TGTGCCACCACAAGGGGCGGGAACAATGAGCAGTTCTTC.

The sample holds a few counts of this clone. The genes are TRBV19 and TRBJ2-3; 10 positions agree with TRBD2. V shed 5 bases, J shed 6 bases, and the junction held 8 bases outside the gene matches. Germline lookup yields CDR1 LNHDA and CDR2 SQIVND (reference sequence). There are 15 residues in the CDR3. The CDR3 DNA sequence: TGTGCCAGTAGTCCGAGCGGGAGGGGAGCGGATACGCAGTATTTT. Translation: CASSPSGRGADTQYF. The full variable domain, in which reference TRBV19 and TRBJ2-3 provide the parts outside the CDR3, is DGGITQSPKYLFRKEGQNVTLSCEQNLNHDAMYWYRQDPGQGLRLIYYSQIVNDFQKGDIAEGYSVSREKKESFPLTVTSAQKNPTAFYLCASSPSGRGADTQYFGPGTRLTVL.

The chain uses TRBV5-1 and TRBJ2-1, with D possibly TRBD2 on 6 matching bases. This CDR3 is built from 15 residues. Trimming left V 4 bases short and J 6 bases short, with 17 bases between. Germline assignment: CDR1 SGHRS and CDR2 YFSETQ. The CDR3 sequence: CASSPTSLSGNEQFF. The CDR3 DNA reads TGCGCCAGCAGCCCCACTAGCTTGTCTGGCAATGAGCAGTTCTTC.

The chain uses TRBV2 and TRBJ2-1; D gene ambiguous. This CDR3 contains 12 residues. Germline lookup yields CDR1 SNHLY and CDR2 FYNNEI. The V end lost 8 bases, the J end lost 4 bases, and 9 bases lay between the germline ends. The CDR3 nucleotides are TGTGCCAGCCACGACCAGTACAATGAGCAGTTCTTC. This encodes CASHDQYNEQFF.

This clone was picked up a small number of times. The chain recombines TRBV9 with TRBJ2-3; a weak D match, TRBD2 (5 bases). Germline V CDR1 and CDR2: SGDLS, YYNGEE. This CDR3 region has 15 residues. The V end lost 1 base, the J end lost 0 bases, and 9 bases lay between the germline ends. The CDR3 DNA reads as TGTGCCAGCAGCGTATCCGGGATAAGCACAGATACGCAGTATTTT. Translated, it gives CASSVSGISTDTQYF.

The chain uses TRBV10-3 and TRBJ2-1; D gene ambiguous. CDR1 is ENHRY, CDR2 SYGVKD, per germline. V lost 3 bases to trimming and J lost 0 bases, with 12 bases between them. CDR3 length equals 16 residues. The CDR3, as DNA: TGTGCCATCAGTGAATGGGTTAGTTCCTCCTACAATGAGCAGTTCTTC. Protein product: CAISEWVSSSYNEQFF.

This clone was recorded many times. The chain couples TRBV14 to TRBJ1-2; D is undetermined. The CDR3 has 12 residues. Germline values: CDR1 SGHDN, CDR2 FVKESK. Trimming shortened V by 4 bases and J by 5 bases, and 8 bases separated the two germline ends. In DNA form, the CDR3 reads TGTGCCAGCAGCCGTACCGGGTATGGCTACACCTTC. Encoded protein: CASSRTGYGYTF.

A few counts support this clone. The genes are TRBV28 and TRBJ2-2; perhaps D is TRBD1 or TRBD2 (5 bases each). Germline loops: CDR1 MDHEN, CDR2 SYDVKM. CDR3 length equals 14 residues. The V and J ends lost 7 bases and 0 bases respectively, with 9 bases between them. CDR3 sequence reads: CASMGESNTGELFF. In DNA, the CDR3 is TGTGCCAGCATGGGGGAGTCGAACACCGGGGAGCTGTTTTTT.

This sequence joins TRBV4-2 and TRBJ1-2; unclear D gene. CDR1 and CDR2 (germline): LGHNA, YNFKEQ. V lost 4 bases to trimming and J lost 6 bases, with 12 bases between them. The length of the CDR3 is 13 residues. In DNA, the CDR3 is TGTGCCAGCAGCCTCAGTTCAGTGGATGGCTACACCTTC. It yields the protein CASSLSSVDGYTF.

This clone was counted between two and nine times. V and J are TRBV18 and TRBJ2-1, with TRBD2 identical over 11 bases. In germline, CDR1 is KGHSH, CDR2 LQKENI. V shed 4 bases and J 0 bases; nucleotides not matched to a gene: 8. CDR3 size: 18 residues. The CDR3 sequence: CASSRLAGGQSSYNEQFF. The CDR3 region has the DNA TGTGCCAGCTCACGGCTAGCGGGAGGACAGAGCTCCTACAATGAGCAGTTCTTC. The full variable domain, with the rest looked up from reference TRBV18 and TRBJ2-1, is NAGVMQNPRHLVRRRGQEARLRCSPMKGHSHVYWYRQLPEEGLKFMVYLQKENIIDESGMPKERFSAEFPKEGPSILRIQQVVRGDSAAYFCASSRLAGGQSSYNEQFFGPGTRLTVL.

This clone has a handful of counts. V usage is TRBV7-9 and J usage is TRBJ2-7; 15 bases match TRBD2. V shed 3 bases, J shed 4 bases, and the junction held 4 bases outside the gene matches. The CDR3 totals 16 residues. CDR1 and CDR2 from the germline V gene are SEHNR and FQNEAQ (reference sequence). The CDR3 spells CASSLGTSGRRYEQYF. The DNA of the CDR3 is TGTGCCAGCAGCTTGGGGACTAGCGGGAGGCGGTACGAGCAGTACTTC.

This clone was seen only a few times. The chain recombines TRBV13 with TRBJ2-1; either TRBD1 or TRBD2 may supply D (5 bases each). V was pared by 3 bases and J by 15 bases, with 18 bases between. In germline, CDR1 is PRHDT, CDR2 FYEKMQ (reference sequence). CDR3 size: 13 residues. DNA of the CDR3: TGTGCCAGCAGCTTTACAGGTGGCCGGGGTCGGTTCTTC. It codes for CASSFTGGRGRFF.

This chain links TRBV10-3 with TRBJ2-1; TRBD1 aligns across 10 bases. Trimming removed 5 bases from V and 7 bases from J; junction bases left unmatched: 8. Germline assignment: CDR1 ENHRY and CDR2 SYGVKD. The CDR3 is 15 residues long. The CDR3 loop is CAISPGQGLSNEQFF. The CDR3, as DNA: TGTGCCATCAGTCCGGGACAGGGGTTATCAAATGAGCAGTTCTTC.

V usage is TRBV28 and J usage is TRBJ1-5; possible D gene TRBD1, 6 bases. This CDR3 has 13 residues. CDR1 is MDHEN and CDR2 is SYDVKM in the germline V gene. Trimming cost V 6 bases and J 5 bases, with 11 bases left between them. CDR3: CASRPDSYQPQHF. CDR3 nucleotides: TGTGCCAGCAGGCCGGACAGTTATCAGCCCCAGCATTTT.

V usage is TRBV7-9 and J usage is TRBJ2-1; a possible D gene is TRBD2 (5 bases). The germline CDR1 and CDR2 sequences are SEHNR and FQNEAQ (reference sequence). Trimming shortened V by 8 bases and J by 8 bases, and 13 bases separated the two germline ends. CDR3 length: 12 amino acids. The CDR3 DNA reads as TGTGCCAGCGGGAGAAGAGTGGATGAGCAGTTCTTC. This translates into CASGRRVDEQFF.

The J gene is TRBJ2-7, the V gene TRBV7-9; tentatively, D is TRBD1 (5 bases). Trimming took 1 base from V and 8 from J, leaving 12 bases between them. Germline lookup yields CDR1 SEHNR and CDR2 FQNEAQ (reference sequence). CDR3 size: 13 residues. The CDR3 here is CASSLGGPQQQYF. CDR3 in DNA: TGTGCCAGCAGCTTAGGGGGCCCCCAGCAGCAGTACTTC. The full variable domain, its missing parts supplied by reference TRBV7-9 and TRBJ2-7, is DTGVSQNPRHKITKRGQNVTFRCDPISEHNRLYWYRQTLGQGPEFLTYFQNEAQLEKSRLLSDRFSAERPKGSFSTLEIQRTEQGDSAMYLCASSLGGPQQQYFGPGTRLTVT.

This clone occurred a few times. The sample contains more than one DNA sequence encoding this CDR3. V usage is TRBV10-3 and J usage is TRBJ2-2; unclear D gene. The CDR3 loop spans 14 amino acids. The V and J ends lost 0 bases and 6 bases respectively, with 8 bases between them. Germline CDR1 reads ENHRY; CDR2 reads SYGVKD. The DNA for the CDR3 is TGTGCCATCAGTGAGTCAACGGGTCCCGGGGAGCTGTTTTTT. It codes for CAISESTGPGELFF.